This passage covers 25 T cell receptor beta chains from one sample sequenced in a study of molecular identifiers for immune sequencing clone quantification (dated by TCRdb to between 2017 and 2018). Libraries were made using PCR. TCRdb lists the instrument as NextSeq 500. TCRdb ran its own pipeline on the public reads, namely fastp trimming at Q25 and MiXCR clone calling, and kept in-frame beta chains. All rows with the same CDR3 protein become a single entry with the most common DNA and genes. The sample data list roughly 300,000 distinct CDR3 sequences, and roughly 24% of these were observed just once. 0.7% to 0.95% of the sample rests with the top ten. Sequences were obtained from naive CD8+ T cells from blood, with Jurkat cell RNA spiked in. In light of the paper, this sample's cell subset or site label describes: FACS-sorted CD8+CD4-CCR7+CD45RA+ naive T cells. The receptors originated from a human donor in good health. Some libraries in this study had Jurkat cell RNA spiked in.

This clonotype was recorded many times. DNA for the CDR3: TGCAGCGTACTACTTACTACGTTGGGTAACACTGAAGCTTTCTTT. This translates into CSVLLTTLGNTEAFF. The chain carries TRBV29-1 and TRBJ1-1; no definite D call. The germline V gene encodes CDR1 SQVTM and CDR2 ANQGSEA. The CDR3 length is 15 residues. Trimming cost V 6 bases and J 2 bases, with 19 bases left between them. Complete variable domain (other parts from reference TRBV29-1 and TRBJ1-1): SAVISQKPSRDICQRGTSLTIQCQVDSQVTMMFWYRQQPGQSLTLIATANQGSEATYESGFVIDKFPISRPNLTFSTLTVSNMSPEDSSIYLCSVLLTTLGNTEAFFGQGTRLTVV.

Of note for this clonotype: Being one base from a much bigger clone, this may be a read error. The chain combines TRBV27 with TRBJ1-4; D uncertain. V shed 1 base and J shed 7 bases, with 10 bases lying between them. Germline V gene data show CDR1 as MNHEY and CDR2 as SMNVEV (reference sequence). The CDR3 consists of 14 residues. The CDR3 nucleotides read TGTGCCAGCAGTTTATTGGCTTCTATTGAAAAACTGTTTTTT. As protein: CASSLLASIEKLFF.

On this clonotype: Just one base apart from a much larger clone, this may be a read error. This chain's CDR3 is CASGAGTSVADTQYF. The CDR3 DNA sequence: TGTGCCAGCGGTGCCGGGACTAGCGTGGCAGATACGCAGTATTTT. This rearrangement joins TRBV6-6 to TRBJ2-3; 10 bases fit TRBD2. Germline V CDR1 and CDR2: MNHNY, SVGAGI (reference sequence). Trimming removed 8 bases from V and 4 bases from J; junction bases left unmatched: 9. The CDR3 runs 15 residues.

Only a few counts were recorded for this clonotype. The chain carries TRBV6-5 and TRBJ1-1; no reliable D call. V was clipped by 0 bases and J by 6 bases, with 11 bases between them. The CDR3 loop spans 14 amino acids. Per the germline V gene, CDR1 is MNHEY and CDR2 is SVGAGI. Here the CDR3 reads CASSYSLDEPEAFF. The DNA for the CDR3 is TGTGCCAGCAGTTACTCGCTAGATGAACCTGAAGCTTTCTTT.

With respect to this clonotype: A much larger clonotype is one base distant, so this may be a read error. CDR3 loop: CASSYDNPAQYF. The DNA of the CDR3 is TGTGCCAGCAGTTACGACAATCCTGCGCAGTATTTT. The chain couples TRBV12-3 or TRBV12-4 to TRBJ2-3; D unclear. Trimming cost V 4 bases and J 10 bases, with 12 bases left between them. This CDR3 has 12 residues.

The chain employs TRBV12-3 or TRBV12-4 and TRBJ1-1; 8 bases map to TRBD1. The length of the CDR3 is 15 residues. The V and J ends lost 5 bases and 3 bases, in that order; junction bases with no gene match: 8. This CDR3 is CASSQTGGRDTEAFF. DNA for the CDR3: TGTGCCAGCAGTCAAACAGGGGGACGAGACACTGAAGCTTTCTTT.

This clonotype was counted ten times or more. The genes are TRBV11-2 and TRBJ2-1; tentatively, D is TRBD1 (5 bases). Germline V gene sequence: CDR1 SGHAT, CDR2 FQNNGV. There are 13 residues in the CDR3. Trimming took off 7 bases at V and 6 bases at J, with 13 bases between the two ends. CDR3 in amino acids: CASNIVGLNEQFF. CDR3 DNA sequence: TGTGCCAGCAACATCGTGGGGCTCAATGAGCAGTTCTTC. Complete variable domain (other parts from reference TRBV11-2 and TRBJ2-1): EAGVAQSPRYKIIEKRQSVAFWCNPISGHATLYWYQQILGQGPKLLIQFQNNGVVDDSQLPKDRFSAERLKGVDSTLKIQPAKLEDSAVYLCASNIVGLNEQFFGPGTRLTVL.

This clonotype has a count of ten or more. This chain links TRBV2 with TRBJ1-1; weak D call: TRBD1 (6 bases). The CDR3 covers 17 residues. V shed 3 bases and J shed 0 bases, with 17 bases lying between them. CDR1 is SNHLY and CDR2 is FYNNEI in the germline V gene. CDR3 coding DNA: TGTGCCAGCAGTGATTGGGGGGACATCTACATGAACACTGAAGCTTTCTTT. This gives the protein CASSDWGDIYMNTEAFF.

Concerning this clonotype: A much larger clone sits a single nucleotide away, making a read error possible. This sequence joins TRBV6-6 and TRBJ1-6; D is uncertain. The CDR3 covers 16 residues. Germline CDR1 is MNHNY and CDR2 is SVGAGI (reference sequence). The CDR3 nucleotides are TGTGCCAGCAGCGAGAACCTTTCCTCCTATAATTCACCCCTCCCCTTT. As protein: CASSENLSSYNSPLPF.

The chain carries TRBV9 and TRBJ2-7; perhaps TRBD2 as D (6 bases). Trimming left V 4 bases short and J 0 bases short, with 14 bases between. The germline V gene has CDR1 SGDLS and CDR2 YYNGEE. The CDR3 spans 15 residues. CDR3 DNA sequence: TGTGCCAGCAGCCCCTGGGACTCCCCCTCCTACGAGCAGTACTTC. It translates to CASSPWDSPSYEQYF.

This clonotype appeared many times. The J gene is TRBJ2-5, the V gene TRBV4-1; 9 bases are a match to TRBD2. Germline-derived CDR1 and CDR2 are MGHRA and YSYEKL. The CDR3 has 17 amino acids. V trimming: 0 bases; J trimming: 3 bases; junction bases outside the gene matches: 8. The CDR3 loop is CASSQEIWAGGEETQYF. The CDR3 DNA sequence: TGCGCCAGCAGCCAAGAGATATGGGCGGGGGGGGAAGAGACCCAGTACTTC.

The chain is built from TRBV7-9 and TRBJ2-3, with unresolved D. This CDR3 is 13 amino acids long. Germline CDR1 and CDR2: SEHNR and FQNEAQ (reference sequence). Trimming took 5 bases from V and 6 from J, leaving 12 bases between them. The CDR3 region is CASSADESDTQYF. CDR3 nucleotides: TGTGCCAGCAGCGCGGACGAGAGTGATACGCAGTATTTT. Full variable domain (remainder filled in from reference TRBV7-9 and TRBJ2-3): DTGVSQNPRHKITKRGQNVTFRCDPISEHNRLYWYRQTLGQGPEFLTYFQNEAQLEKSRLLSDRFSAERPKGSFSTLEIQRTEQGDSAMYLCASSADESDTQYFGPGTRLTVL.

In its sample, this clonotype was seen a few times. The chain recombines TRBV4-1 with TRBJ2-3; D tentatively fits TRBD1 or TRBD2 (5 bases each). Trimming cost V 1 base and J 5 bases, with 13 bases left between them. Germline CDR1 reads MGHRA; CDR2 reads YSYEKL. This CDR3 contains 15 residues. CDR3 amino acids: CASSQGGMGRDTQYF. Here the CDR3 DNA reads TGCGCCAGCAGCCAAGGGGGGATGGGGAGAGATACGCAGTATTTT.

V usage is TRBV29-1 and J usage is TRBJ2-7; 9 nucleotides align to TRBD1. The CDR3 loop spans 14 amino acids. Per germline, CDR1 SQVTM and CDR2 ANQGSEA. The V and J ends lost 6 bases and 8 bases, in that order; junction bases with no gene match: 14. CDR3 amino acids: CSVAPGQGMYKQYF. CDR3 nucleotides: TGCAGCGTAGCTCCGGGACAGGGAATGTACAAGCAGTACTTC.

This chain joins TRBV28 and TRBJ2-5; the D gene could be TRBD1 or TRBD2 (5 bases each). Germline CDR1 and CDR2: MDHEN and SYDVKM. CDR3 size: 16 residues. Trimming stripped 8 bases from V and 9 bases from J, with 28 bases between. The CDR3 spells CASASGLALPRAPQYF. The CDR3 DNA reads as TGTGCCAGCGCCTCGGGGCTGGCGCTGCCCCGGGCGCCCCAGTACTTC. Variable domain in full (rest from reference TRBV28 and TRBJ2-5): DVKVTQSSRYLVKRTGEKVFLECVQDMDHENMFWYRQDPGLGLRLIYFSYDVKMKEKGDIPEGYSVSREKKERFSLILESASTNQTSMYLCASASGLALPRAPQYFGPGTRLLVL.

About this clonotype itself: This may come from a read error, since a much larger clone is one base off. The chain couples TRBV7-3 to TRBJ2-3; D gene unclear. CDR1 SGHTA and CDR2 FQGTGA come from the germline V gene. The CDR3 has 15 residues. Deletions cut 5 bases from V and 2 bases from J, with 14 bases between. CDR3 protein: CASSTTWASTDTQYF. CDR3 in DNA: TGTGCCAGCAGCACCACGTGGGCATCCACAGATACGCAGTATTTT.

CDR3 bases: TGTGCCAGCAGTTTATCTCAGGGGTTCGGGCAGTTCTTC. It yields the protein CASSLSQGFGQFF. The V and J genes are TRBV12-3 or TRBV12-4 and TRBJ2-1; D might be TRBD1 (6 bases). Trimming removed 2 bases at V and 12 bases at J, with 14 bases between. The CDR3 has 13 amino acids.

The chain uses TRBV5-5 and TRBJ2-7; a possible D gene is TRBD1 (6 bases). This CDR3 is built from 15 residues. Trimming pared 1 base from V and 2 bases from J, leaving 13 bases between. Germline-derived CDR1 and CDR2 are SGHKS and YYEKEE (reference sequence). The CDR3 reads CASSLFEDSTYEQYF. CDR3 nucleotides: TGTGCCAGCAGCTTGTTCGAGGACAGCACCTACGAGCAGTACTTC.

The chain is built from TRBV16 and TRBJ1-5, with no clear D. The CDR3 covers 18 residues. Germline V gene data show CDR1 as KGHSY and CDR2 as FQNENV. V lost 0 bases and J 7 bases, leaving 22 bases between the germline ends. CDR3 amino acids: CASSQSAVAGIGSQPQHF. The DNA for the CDR3 is TGTGCCAGCAGCCAATCGGCGGTGGCAGGTATCGGGAGCCAGCCCCAGCATTTT.

The J gene is TRBJ2-7, the V gene TRBV11-3; D could derive from TRBD1 or TRBD2 (5 bases each). The CDR3 extends over 15 amino acids. CDR1 is SGHNT and CDR2 is YENEEA in the germline V gene. Trimming took off 5 bases at V and 0 bases at J, with 14 bases between the two ends. In nucleotides, the CDR3 is TGTGCCAGCAGCCTCGGCTGGGGGAGCTCCTACGAGCAGTACTTC. It codes for CASSLGWGSSYEQYF.

The sample holds many counts of this clonotype. The rearrangement joins TRBV5-1 to TRBJ2-7, with D possibly being TRBD1 (6 bases). Germline-derived CDR1 and CDR2 are SGHRS and YFSETQ. Deletions cut 2 bases from V and 5 bases from J, with 14 bases between. The CDR3 sequence is 14 residues long. The CDR3, as DNA: TGCGCCAGCAGCTTTTTCGCCCCAGGGGACGAGCAGTACTTC. This translates into CASSFFAPGDEQYF.

This clonotype was detected only a few times. The CDR3 region is CASSPATGLGPTEAFF. CDR3 coding DNA: TGTGCCAGCAGTCCCGCGACGGGACTGGGGCCTACTGAAGCTTTCTTT. The chain has TRBV27 and TRBJ1-1; D is possibly TRBD1 (5 bases). The CDR3 totals 16 residues. Trimming cost V 5 bases and J 5 bases, with 21 bases left between them. Germline CDR1 reads MNHEY; CDR2 reads SMNVEV (reference sequence).

This clonotype was detected ten times or more. The J gene is TRBJ1-2, the V gene TRBV29-1; TRBD1 might be the D (6 bases). Germline V gene lookup returns CDR1 SQVTM and CDR2 ANQGSEA. The CDR3 is 14 residues long. V was shortened by 2 bases and J by 5 bases, with 15 bases between the two germline ends. The chain's CDR3 is CSVEPRGDVYGYTF. The DNA of the CDR3 is TGCAGCGTTGAACCCAGGGGTGACGTGTATGGCTACACCTTC.

This clonotype appeared many times. The chain is built from TRBV5-1 and TRBJ2-1; 7 bases line up with TRBD2. Germline CDR1 is SGHRS and CDR2 is YFSETQ. CDR3 length: 17 residues. The J segment lost 2 bases and the V segment lost 4 bases, leaving 12 bases of the junction unmatched. This CDR3 reads CASSANAGAGAYNEQFF. CDR3 coding DNA: TGCGCCAGCAGCGCCAACGCAGGTGCGGGGGCCTACAATGAGCAGTTCTTC. Variable domain in full (rest from reference TRBV5-1 and TRBJ2-1): KAGVTQTPRYLIKTRGQQVTLSCSPISGHRSVSWYQQTPGQGLQFLFEYFSETQRNKGNFPGRFSGRQFSNSRSEMNVSTLELGDSALYLCASSANAGAGAYNEQFFGPGTRLTVL.

The CDR3 DNA reads as TGTGCCAGCACCGGGAGCCTTTCGGGCACAGATACGCAGTATTTT. Its protein is CASTGSLSGTDTQYF. The genes are TRBV6-5 and TRBJ2-3, with D possibly TRBD2 on 6 matching bases. V was clipped by 7 bases and J by 1 base, with 15 bases between them. Germline CDR1 reads MNHEY; CDR2 reads SVGAGI. This CDR3 contains 15 residues.